This T cell receptor beta chain is from a study of blood T cells in healthy people across ages. CDR1 is SNHLY, CDR2 FYNNEI, per germline. The CDR3 runs 14 residues. The V end lost 4 bases, the J end lost 1 base, and 7 bases lay between the germline ends. Total RNA, at least 6 micrograms per sample, was extracted from PBMCs. A second about 6 to 12 cycle PCR used barcoded and J-beta primers. One entry per CDR3 protein, called by TCRdb with MiXCR from the 5' RACE reads. The sample records some 930,000 distinct CDR3 sequences, roughly 29% being singletons. A few counts support this clonotype. The antigen is undetermined. General observations from the study: The long-lived group displayed more naive CD4+ cells, plus higher diversity, than the aged donors did.

These same records also appear under a second study, on T cells of mothers and their children. Per that paper: In cDNA synthesis, all of the extracted RNA was used at roughly 1.6 ug per 15 ul.

Sequencing input: blood. This TCR was recovered from a woman aged 35 to 49 in good health. The chain has TRBV2 and TRBJ2-2, with D possibly TRBD1 on 6 matching bases. The CDR3 DNA is TGTGCCAGCAGTGGGACAGAGAACACCGGGGAGCTGTTTTTT. Its protein is CASSGTENTGELFF.